The TCR beta chain under discussion was sequenced for a study of OX40 agonist ivuxolimab in advanced cancers. TCRdb keeps only in-frame clones here, not all; method: immunoSEQ multiplex PCR. In the table there are about 44,000 clones, about 90% of which are singletons. V dropped 4 bases and J dropped 1 base, with 7 bases sitting between them. This CDR3 contains 14 residues. CDR1 and CDR2 (germline): MNHEY, SVGAGI. The sample was CD4+ or CD8+ T cells sorted from blood, taken in a trial of the OX40 agonist ivuxolimab. This TCR came from an adult with an advanced solid tumor such as melanoma, head and neck, liver or kidney cancer. This sequence joins TRBV6-5 and TRBJ2-2; weak D call: TRBD2 (6 bases). Here the CDR3 reads CASSLGLNTGELFF. The CDR3, as DNA: TGTGCCAGCAGTTTGGGACTGAACACCGGGGAGCTGTTTTTT.